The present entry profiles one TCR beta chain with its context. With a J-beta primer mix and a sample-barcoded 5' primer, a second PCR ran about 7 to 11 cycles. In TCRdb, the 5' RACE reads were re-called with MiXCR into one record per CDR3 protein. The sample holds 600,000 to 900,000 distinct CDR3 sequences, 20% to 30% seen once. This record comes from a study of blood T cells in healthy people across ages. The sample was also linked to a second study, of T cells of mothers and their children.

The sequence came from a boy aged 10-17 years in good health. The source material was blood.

The CDR3 DNA sequence: TGTGCCAGCAGCACCTCAGGGGGCAAGGGGGCCAACGTCCTGACTTTC. This sequence encodes CASSTSGGKGANVLTF. The chain couples TRBV5-4 to TRBJ2-6, with 8 nucleotides matching TRBD1. CDR3 size: 16 residues. CDR1 is SGHNT, CDR2 YYREEE, per germline (reference sequence). V lost 4 bases, J lost 4 bases, and 7 bases stayed unmatched.